The present entry profiles one T cell receptor beta chain with its context. Its antigen is still unknown. The same CDR3 can be traced to other DNA sequences in this sample. This specimen belongs to a study of shared clonotypes between healthy human individuals. Study-level results: Non-shared clonotypes had lower generation probabilities than those shared by all four donors. Larger estimated richness was generally recorded for naive subsets relative to memory subsets.

Measured with immunoSEQ multiplex PCR; TCRdb has only the in-frame clones, and not every one. This table holds some 2.4 million clones, over 85% found once. Donors were healthy HIV-negative adults without recent acute infections or vaccinations. The sequencing input was naive CD4+ T cells from PBMCs. Described subset: CD45RA+ positively selected. The TCR originated in a man between 18 and 35 years old in good health. Some clones in this sample may be carry-over from other donors' samples.

The CDR3 bases are TGTGCCAGTAGTAGGAACACTGAAGCTTTCTTT. Protein sequence: CASSRNTEAFF. V gene TRBV19 combines with J gene TRBJ1-1; D not certain. V was clipped by 4 bases and J by 1 base, with 1 base between them. CDR3 length: 11 amino acids. Germline-derived CDR1 and CDR2 are LNHDA and SQIVND (reference sequence).